The entry below gives a single T cell receptor (beta chain) sequence along with its context. At one end the junction does not follow the germline gene, possibly because of a read error. The data stem from a study of blood T cell repertoires in COVID-19. Turning to the study itself: Nucleic acid was either cDNA or gDNA, and it came from T cells, B-cell-depleted T cells, or PBMCs.

Germline-derived CDR1 and CDR2 are SGHDN and FVKESK. CDR3 size: 15 residues. TCRdb's copy holds only in-frame clones and misses some; the assay was immunoSEQ multiplex PCR. This sample yields 150,000 to 200,000 clones, of which more than 75% are seen a single time; around 17% belongs to the top ten. This receptor was identified in a woman between 45 and 60 years old with acute COVID-19. V is TRBV14 and J is TRBJ2-1, with 14 bases fitting TRBD2. The sequenced sample was PBMCs or T cells enriched from blood (not recorded which). In nucleotides, the CDR3 is TGTGCCAGCAGCCAAGCGGGGACTAGCGGGGGCCGGGGGCTCTTC. It specifies CASSQAGTSGGRGLF.